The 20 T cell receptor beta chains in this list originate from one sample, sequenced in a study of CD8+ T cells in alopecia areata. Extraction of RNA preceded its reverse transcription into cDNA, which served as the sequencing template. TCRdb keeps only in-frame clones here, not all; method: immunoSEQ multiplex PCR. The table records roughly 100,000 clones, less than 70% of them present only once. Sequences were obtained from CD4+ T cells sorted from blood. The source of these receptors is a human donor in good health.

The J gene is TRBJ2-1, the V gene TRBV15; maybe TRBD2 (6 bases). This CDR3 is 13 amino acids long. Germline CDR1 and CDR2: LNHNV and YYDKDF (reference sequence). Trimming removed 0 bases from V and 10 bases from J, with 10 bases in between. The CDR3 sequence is CATSRDRLAEQFF. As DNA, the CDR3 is TGTGCCACCAGCAGAGATCGGCTAGCGGAGCAGTTCTTC.

The CDR3 bases are TGTGCCAGCAGCACGGGACAGGGGGTGGTATACAATGAGCAGTTCTTC. As protein: CASSTGQGVVYNEQFF. This chain connects TRBV7-2 to TRBJ2-1; 11 bases are a match to TRBD1. In germline, CDR1 is SGHTA, CDR2 FQGNSA. Trimming took 5 bases from V and 4 from J; bases not matched to a gene: 7. The CDR3 runs 16 residues.

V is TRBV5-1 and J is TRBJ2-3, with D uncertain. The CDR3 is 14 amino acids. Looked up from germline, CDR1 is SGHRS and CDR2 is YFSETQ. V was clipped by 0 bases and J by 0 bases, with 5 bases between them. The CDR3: CASSLVPSTDTQYF. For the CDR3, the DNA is TGCGCCAGCAGCTTGGTTCCGAGCACAGATACGCAGTATTTT. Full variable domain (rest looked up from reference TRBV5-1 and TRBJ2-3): KAGVTQTPRYLIKTRGQQVTLSCSPISGHRSVSWYQQTPGQGLQFLFEYFSETQRNKGNFPGRFSGRQFSNSRSEMNVSTLELGDSALYLCASSLVPSTDTQYFGPGTRLTVL.

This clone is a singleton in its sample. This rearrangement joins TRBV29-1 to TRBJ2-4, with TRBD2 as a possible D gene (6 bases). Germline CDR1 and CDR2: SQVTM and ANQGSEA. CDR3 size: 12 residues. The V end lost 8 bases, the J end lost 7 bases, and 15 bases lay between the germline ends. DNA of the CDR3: TGCAGCTCGTCGGCGGGGAATAACATTCAGTACTTC. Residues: CSSSAGNNIQYF.

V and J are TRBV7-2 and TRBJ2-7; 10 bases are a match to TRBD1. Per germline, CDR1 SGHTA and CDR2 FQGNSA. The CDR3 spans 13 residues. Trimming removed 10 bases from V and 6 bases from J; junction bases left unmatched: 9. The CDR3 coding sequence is TGTGCCACCCAGCCGGGACAGGGGACCGAGCAGTACTTC. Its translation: CATQPGQGTEQYF.

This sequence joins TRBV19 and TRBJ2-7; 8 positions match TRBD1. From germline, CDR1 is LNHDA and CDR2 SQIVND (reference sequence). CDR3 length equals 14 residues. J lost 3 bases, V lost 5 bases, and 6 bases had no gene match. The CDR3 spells CASSLRTGLYEQYF. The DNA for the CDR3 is TGTGCCAGTAGTCTTCGGACAGGGCTCTACGAGCAGTACTTC.

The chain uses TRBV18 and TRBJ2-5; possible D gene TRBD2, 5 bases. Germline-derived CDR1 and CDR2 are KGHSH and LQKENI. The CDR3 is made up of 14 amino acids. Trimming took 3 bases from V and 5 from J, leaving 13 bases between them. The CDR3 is CASSPPGSWETQYF. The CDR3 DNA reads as TGTGCCAGCTCACCCCCGGGGTCATGGGAGACCCAGTACTTC.

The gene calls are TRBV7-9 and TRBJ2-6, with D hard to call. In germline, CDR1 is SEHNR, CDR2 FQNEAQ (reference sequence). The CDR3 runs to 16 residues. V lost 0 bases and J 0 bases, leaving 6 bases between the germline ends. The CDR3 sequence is CASSLAYDSGANVLTF. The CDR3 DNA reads TGTGCCAGCAGCTTAGCGTACGACTCTGGGGCCAACGTCCTGACTTTC.

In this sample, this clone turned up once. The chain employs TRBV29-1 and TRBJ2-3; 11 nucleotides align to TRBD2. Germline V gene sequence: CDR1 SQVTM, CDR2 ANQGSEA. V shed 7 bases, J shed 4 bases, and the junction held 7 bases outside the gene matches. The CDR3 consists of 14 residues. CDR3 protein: CSAIAGGPADTQYF. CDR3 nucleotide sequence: TGCAGCGCCATAGCGGGGGGGCCTGCAGATACGCAGTATTTT.

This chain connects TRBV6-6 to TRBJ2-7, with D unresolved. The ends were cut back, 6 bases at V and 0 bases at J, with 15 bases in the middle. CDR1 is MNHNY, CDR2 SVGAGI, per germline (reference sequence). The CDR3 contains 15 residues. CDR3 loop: CASSPIGVSSYEQYF. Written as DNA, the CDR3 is TGTGCCAGCAGCCCGATCGGTGTGAGCTCCTACGAGCAGTACTTC.

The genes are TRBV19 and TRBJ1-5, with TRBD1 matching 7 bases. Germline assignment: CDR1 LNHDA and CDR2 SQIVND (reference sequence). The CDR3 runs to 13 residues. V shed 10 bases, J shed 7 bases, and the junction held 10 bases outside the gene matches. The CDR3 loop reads CATTTTGSQPQHF. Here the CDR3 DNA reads TGTGCCACCACCACGACAGGGTCACAGCCCCAGCATTTT.

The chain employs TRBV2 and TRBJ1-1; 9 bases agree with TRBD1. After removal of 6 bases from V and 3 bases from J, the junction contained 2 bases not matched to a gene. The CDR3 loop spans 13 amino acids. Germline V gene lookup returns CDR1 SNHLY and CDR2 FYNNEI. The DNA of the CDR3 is TGTGCCAGCAGAGGACAGGGGTACACTGAAGCTTTCTTT. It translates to CASRGQGYTEAFF.

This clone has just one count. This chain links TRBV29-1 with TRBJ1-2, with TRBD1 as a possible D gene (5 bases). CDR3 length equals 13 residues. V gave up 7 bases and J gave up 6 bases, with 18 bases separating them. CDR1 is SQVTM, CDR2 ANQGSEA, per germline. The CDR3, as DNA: TGCAGCGGCGGTTCGGGGGTCGGGGATGGCTACACCTTC. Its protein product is CSGGSGVGDGYTF.

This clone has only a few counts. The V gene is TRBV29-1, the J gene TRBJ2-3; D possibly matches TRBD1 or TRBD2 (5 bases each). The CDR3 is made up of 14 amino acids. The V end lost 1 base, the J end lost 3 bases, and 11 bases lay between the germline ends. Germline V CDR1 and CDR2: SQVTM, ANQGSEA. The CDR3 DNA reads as TGCAGCGTTGAAGGGGGACCTACGACAGATACGCAGTATTTT. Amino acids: CSVEGGPTTDTQYF.

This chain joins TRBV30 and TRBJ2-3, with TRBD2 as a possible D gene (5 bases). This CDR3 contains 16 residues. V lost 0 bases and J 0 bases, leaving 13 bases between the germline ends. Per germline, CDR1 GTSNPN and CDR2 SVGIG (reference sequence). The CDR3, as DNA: TGTGCCTGGAGTGTAGGAGGAGAGGGTAGCACAGATACGCAGTATTTT. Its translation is CAWSVGGEGSTDTQYF.

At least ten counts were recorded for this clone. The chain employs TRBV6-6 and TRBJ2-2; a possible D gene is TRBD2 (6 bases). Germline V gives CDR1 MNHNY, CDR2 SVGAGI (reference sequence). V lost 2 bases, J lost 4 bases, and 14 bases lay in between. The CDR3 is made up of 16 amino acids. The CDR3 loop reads CASSYPLGGSTGELFF. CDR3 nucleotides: TGTGCCAGCAGTTACCCTTTGGGGGGAAGCACCGGGGAGCTGTTTTTT.

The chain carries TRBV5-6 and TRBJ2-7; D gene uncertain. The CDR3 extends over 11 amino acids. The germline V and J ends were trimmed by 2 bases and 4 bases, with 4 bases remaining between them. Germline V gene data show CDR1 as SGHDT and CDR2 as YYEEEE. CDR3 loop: CASSFEYEQYF. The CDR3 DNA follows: TGTGCCAGCAGCTTCGAGTACGAGCAGTACTTC.

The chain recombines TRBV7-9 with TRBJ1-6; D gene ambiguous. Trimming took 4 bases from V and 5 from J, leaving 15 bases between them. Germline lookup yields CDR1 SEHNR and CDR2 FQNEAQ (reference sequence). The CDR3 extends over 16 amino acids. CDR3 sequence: CASSSPSGRNNSPLHF. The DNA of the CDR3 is TGTGCCAGCAGCTCTCCATCGGGGAGAAATAATTCACCCCTCCACTTT.

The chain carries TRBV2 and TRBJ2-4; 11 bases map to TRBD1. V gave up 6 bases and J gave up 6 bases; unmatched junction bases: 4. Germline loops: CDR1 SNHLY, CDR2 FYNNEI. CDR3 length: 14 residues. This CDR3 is CASSRTGGANIQYF. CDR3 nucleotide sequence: TGTGCCAGCAGCCGGACAGGGGGCGCAAACATTCAGTACTTC.

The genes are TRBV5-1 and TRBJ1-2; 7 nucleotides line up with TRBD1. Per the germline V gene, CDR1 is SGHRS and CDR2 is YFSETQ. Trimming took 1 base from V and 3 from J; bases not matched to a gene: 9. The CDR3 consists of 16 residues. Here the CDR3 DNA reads TGCGCCAGCAGCTTGAAGACCAGTACAGGGGACTATGGCTACACCTTC. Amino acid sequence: CASSLKTSTGDYGYTF.